This T cell receptor beta chain was retrieved from a study of PD-1 blockade in mismatch repair-deficient tumors. Study-wide points: After pembrolizumab, tumor-resident clones rose rapidly, then generally contracted before radiologic responses.

All patients were mismatch repair deficient, assessed by either PCR or immunohistochemistry. TCR sequencing covered a few patients who responded to pembrolizumab. The CDR3 contains 16 residues. From germline, CDR1 is SGDLS and CDR2 YYNGEE. The V segment lost 1 base and the J segment 7 bases; nucleotides outside the gene matches: 10. Using immunoSEQ multiplex PCR, the repertoire was profiled, and TCRdb retains in-frame clones only, with some absent. This repertoire shows around 25,000 clones, over 80% found once; its top ten account for 20% to 25%. As concerns this clone: The antigen is not known.

This material consisted of peripheral blood, taken 12 weeks after starting pembrolizumab. The clonotype originates from an adult with mismatch repair-deficient cancer. This chain links TRBV9 with TRBJ2-1; TRBD2 matches at 8 bases. The CDR3, as DNA: TGTGCCAGCAGCGTAATGTTGAGCGGGAGTAAGAATGAGCAGTTCTTC. Encoded protein: CASSVMLSGSKNEQFF.